The 14 T cell receptor beta chains below were found in one sample sequenced in a study of molecular identifiers for immune sequencing clone quantification. MiXCR was run by TCRdb on the PCR reads, yielding one entry per CDR3 protein. The data hold more than 550,000 distinct CDR3 sequences, with roughly 25% observed a single time. What was sequenced was naive CD8+ T cells from blood, with Jurkat cell RNA spiked in. Subset here: FACS-sorted CD8+CD4-CCR7+CD45RA+ naive T cells. The receptor set was obtained from a human donor in good health. Some libraries in this study had Jurkat cell RNA spiked in.

The chain links TRBV4-3 to TRBJ1-6, with TRBD1 matching 7 bases. The CDR3 is 16 amino acids. Germline V gives CDR1 LGHNA, CDR2 YSLEER. With 3 bases clipped from V and 7 bases from J, the junction kept 9 bases outside the gene matches. The DNA of the CDR3 is TGCGCCAGCAGCCAGGACGGACAGGCACCCAATTCACCCCTCCACTTT. As protein: CASSQDGQAPNSPLHF.

The gene calls are TRBV5-1 and TRBJ2-3; TRBD2 agrees at 13 bases. The V gene end was trimmed by 4 bases and the J gene end by 2 bases; junction bases not matched to a gene: 7. The CDR3 is made up of 17 amino acids. The germline V gene has CDR1 SGHRS and CDR2 YFSETQ. CDR3 bases: TGCGCCAGCAGCCCTAAACTAGCGGGGGGGTTCACAGATACGCAGTATTTT. It yields the protein CASSPKLAGGFTDTQYF.

This clonotype has just a few counts. V is TRBV9 and J is TRBJ2-7; D is possibly TRBD1 or TRBD2 (5 bases each). Trimming removed 0 bases at V and 6 bases at J, with 10 bases between. The CDR3 length is 13 residues. Germline V gene data show CDR1 as SGDLS and CDR2 as YYNGEE. CDR3 nucleotides: TGTGCCAGCAGCGTAGATGGGGGTTTCGAGCAGTACTTC. This sequence encodes CASSVDGGFEQYF.

In this sample, this clonotype turned up many times. The chain uses TRBV30 and TRBJ2-2; D gene uncertain. The CDR3 contains 12 residues. From germline, CDR1 is GTSNPN and CDR2 SVGIG (reference sequence). Trimming pared 2 bases from V and 5 bases from J, leaving 6 bases between. CDR3: CAWSTDTGELFF. In DNA form, the CDR3 reads TGTGCCTGGAGTACGGATACCGGGGAGCTGTTTTTT.

Comments on this clonotype: This could be a read error, since a much larger clone is one nucleotide away. CDR3 sequence (DNA): TGCAGTGCTAGAGATCGACTTGACGAATACGAGCAGTACTTC. Amino acid sequence: CSARDRLDEYEQYF. The chain recombines TRBV20-1 with TRBJ2-7; no clear D gene. Germline CDR1 reads DFQATT; CDR2 reads SNEGSKA (reference sequence). Between the trimmed V and J ends, which lost 0 bases and 4 bases, there was a span of 13 bases. CDR3 length: 14 residues.

The rearrangement uses TRBV7-9 and TRBJ2-7; 8 bases align to TRBD2. Germline CDR1 SEHNR, CDR2 FQNEAQ (reference sequence). J gave up 5 bases and V 5 bases, and 11 bases lay outside the gene matches. This CDR3 spans 15 amino acids. CDR3 nucleotides: TGTGCCAGCAGCCCCTCCACGACTAGCGCGAACGAGCAGTACTTC. Translating gives CASSPSTTSANEQYF.

Comments on this clonotype: This clone may be a read error of a much larger clone one base away. The V call is TRBV5-3, the J call TRBJ2-7, with no clear D. TRBV5-3 is designated an ORF whose function remains uncertain. This CDR3 is built from 12 residues. For the CDR3, the DNA is TGTGCCAGCAGCTTGCCTGTCGTGGAGCAGTACTTC. Its translation: CASSLPVVEQYF.

This clonotype was recorded at least ten times. The chain links TRBV7-9 to TRBJ1-1, with D unresolved. V was clipped by 8 bases and J by 7 bases, with 11 bases between them. The CDR3 sequence is 11 residues long. The germline V gene encodes CDR1 SEHNR and CDR2 FQNEAQ (reference sequence). CDR3 DNA: TGTGCCAGCGTCGTAGATGGTGAAGCTTTCTTT. Translating gives CASVVDGEAFF.

The rearrangement joins TRBV5-6 to TRBJ2-2; TRBD1 matches at 10 bases. With V trimmed by 4 bases and J by 2 bases, 5 bases remained unmatched. The CDR3 spans 16 residues. Per the germline V gene, CDR1 is SGHDT and CDR2 is YYEEEE. CDR3: CASSVRDRGNTGELFF. The CDR3 nucleotides read TGTGCCAGCAGCGTCCGGGACAGGGGAAACACCGGGGAGCTGTTTTTT.

This clonotype was detected only a few times. This chain uses TRBV6-2 or TRBV6-3 with TRBJ2-2; D perhaps matches TRBD2 (6 bases). The V gene's germline CDR1 is MNHEY and CDR2 SVGEGT. V gave up 3 bases and J gave up 1 base, with 12 bases separating them. This CDR3 region has 16 residues. The CDR3 DNA reads TGTGCCAGCAGTTATGGAGGGACGAGGAACACCGGGGAGCTGTTTTTT. The encoded protein is CASSYGGTRNTGELFF.

Remarks on this clonotype: A read error may be the cause here, since a much bigger clone is one base away. The conserved final phenylalanine or tryptophan is absent from the CDR3, which likely points to a read error. This rearrangement joins TRBV6-1 to TRBJ2-7; D is unresolved. This CDR3 spans 11 amino acids. V gave up 8 bases and J gave up 3 bases, with 8 bases separating them. The V gene's germline CDR1 is MNHNS and CDR2 SASEGT. The CDR3 here is CASHEYYEQYL. In DNA form, the CDR3 reads TGTGCCAGCCACGAATACTACGAGCAGTACCTC.

The CDR3 sequence: CASSLIGTQYF. CDR3 in DNA: TGTGCCAGCAGTTTGATAGGGACCCAGTACTTC. The rearrangement joins TRBV12-3 or TRBV12-4 to TRBJ2-5, with no clear D. The CDR3 extends over 11 amino acids. V lost 3 bases to trimming and J lost 7 bases, with 6 bases between them.

Ten or more counts support this clonotype. The chain combines TRBV24-1 with TRBJ2-7; 9 nucleotides match TRBD2. Germline CDR1 reads KGHDR; CDR2 reads SFDVKD. The CDR3 has 14 residues. Losses at the gene ends were 3 bases for V and 4 bases for J; bases not matched to a gene: 3. The CDR3 DNA is TGTGCCACCAGTGATCCGCGGGAGGGGTACGAGCAGTACTTC. As protein: CATSDPREGYEQYF.

The table lists this clonotype with many counts. The V and J genes are TRBV29-1 and TRBJ2-7; 11 bases map to TRBD2. V trimming: 3 bases; J trimming: 2 bases; junction bases outside the gene matches: 12. The CDR3 consists of 17 residues. Looked up from germline, CDR1 is SQVTM and CDR2 is ANQGSEA. The CDR3 loop is CSVEGIAGGLEPYEQYF. In DNA form, the CDR3 reads TGCAGCGTTGAGGGGATAGCGGGAGGGCTTGAGCCCTACGAGCAGTACTTC.